This T cell receptor (beta chain) was captured in a study of OX40 agonist ivuxolimab in advanced cancers. As for this clone: Its antigen remains unidentified.

General study findings and limits: Both CD4+ and CD8+ T cell populations in blood had undergone clonal expansion by week 6 at 0.1 to 3.0 mg/kg. Normalized expansion of T-cell clones was also low for some nonresponders.

CDR1 is SGHRS and CDR2 is YFSETQ in the germline V gene. V was pared by 3 bases and J by 6 bases, with 9 bases between. The CDR3 extends over 13 amino acids. The table came from immunoSEQ multiplex PCR; TCRdb's copy has only in-frame clones and leaves some out. The repertoire has 70,000 to 95,000 clones, 92% of them found once; the top ten carry roughly 0.5%. This TCR was sampled from an adult with an advanced solid tumor such as melanoma, head and neck, liver or kidney cancer. The rearrangement uses TRBV5-1 and TRBJ2-2; D is ambiguous. The specimen was CD4+ or CD8+ T cells sorted from blood, collected in a trial of the OX40 agonist ivuxolimab. The CDR3: CASSSAFAGELFF. As DNA, the CDR3 is TGCGCCAGCAGCTCGGCGTTTGCCGGGGAGCTGTTTTTT.